These T cell receptor beta chains were read from a single sample in a study of T-cell reconstitution after alpha-beta-depleted transplantation in children. Each CDR3 protein gets one entry after TCRdb re-called the PCR reads with MiXCR. The table lists around 600,000 distinct CDR3 sequences, 8% to 11% of them singletons, with roughly 4% in the top ten. Source: PBMCs from the stem cell graft donor, taken from the stem cell graft. Receptors originate from a human donor who donated a stem cell graft to a child with acute myeloid leukemia. Both conserved end residues are part of each CDR3.

>TRBJ2-1|TRBV12-3/TRBV12-4
CASSRSGRGAYNEQFF
>TRBJ2-2|TRBV25-1
CASSEYRGDGGELFF
>TRBJ1-3|TRBV5-1
CASSLEGAHSGNTIYF
>TRBJ2-2|TRBV20-1
CSARDESRWRLGELFF
>TRBJ2-7|TRBV20-1
CSADTSGSYEQYF
>TRBJ2-2|TRBV20-1
CSARDLGTSLAGELFF
>TRBJ2-1|TRBV20-1
CSASSGKSYNEQFF
>TRBJ2-7|TRBV20-1
CSASNLATSPYEQYF
>TRBJ2-2|TRBV11-2
CARSGTSNTGELFF
>TRBJ1-5|TRBV24-1
CATSSGQPRGPQHF
>TRBJ1-5|TRBV6-5
CASSYSAGGGNQPQHF
>TRBJ2-7|TRBV7-2
CASSLTDRVEQYF
>TRBJ2-1|TRBV6-4
CASSAEDREVNEQFF
>TRBJ2-1|TRBV6-5
CASSYFIAVPTNEQFF
>TRBJ2-5|TRBV5-1
CASRDGTGISPGQETQYF
>TRBJ1-4|TRBV12-3/TRBV12-4
CASSLIQGSGLEKLFF
>TRBJ2-4|TRBV2
CASRDTGGPAKNIQYF
>TRBJ2-1|TRBV7-9
CASSQPPGPSDGNEQFF
>TRBJ1-6|TRBV9
CASSVASGAMWSPLHF
>TRBJ1-5|TRBV20-1
CSATGEVRQPQHF
>TRBJ2-1|TRBV4-3
CASSQDKIRAGGSEQFF
>TRBJ2-1|TRBV14
CASSQDLGRNEQFF